This T cell receptor (beta chain) comes out of a study of blood T cell repertoires in COVID-19. Study-wide background: In each case, the material was cDNA or gDNA derived from T cells, B-cell-depleted T cells, or PBMCs.

Using immunoSEQ multiplex PCR, the repertoire was profiled, and TCRdb retains in-frame clones only, with some absent. Here the sample spans about 68,000 clones, 70% to 90% being singletons. The germline V and J ends were trimmed by 2 bases and 3 bases, with 19 bases remaining between them. Germline assignment: CDR1 MNHEY and CDR2 SVGEGT. There are 18 residues in the CDR3. The V gene is TRBV6-2 or TRBV6-3, the J gene TRBJ2-2; D gene ambiguous. Material: peripheral blood. The sequence was obtained from a man aged 45 to 65 with acute or convalescent COVID-19. CDR3 bases: TGTGCCAGCAGTTACCTTCTGGGCCAAAATTCGGACACCGGGGAGCTGTTTTTT. This sequence encodes CASSYLLGQNSDTGELFF.